These T cell receptor beta chains were read from a single sample in a study. TCRdb reanalysed the 5' RACE reads using MiXCR and keeps one entry per CDR3 protein. The table has under 8,000 distinct CDR3 sequences, 50% seen once. Specimen: naive CD4+ T cells sorted from a lymph node. The source of these receptors is a female donor with breast cancer. CDR3s include the opening cysteine and the closing phenylalanine or tryptophan. D genes are given only for firm matches. Expanded clones get a size class; other rows say once, few or many, or leave the size out.

v_call	d_call	j_call	clone_size	cdr3_aa	cdr3_nt
TRBV5-1	NA	TRBJ1-1	NA	CASSLAGTTEAFF	TGCGCCAGCAGCTTGGCGGGGACCACTGAAGCTTTCTTT
TRBV27	NA	TRBJ1-5	NA	CASSLTGRGNQPQHF	TGTGCCAGCAGCCTCACGGGTAGGGGCAATCAGCCCCAGCATTTT
TRBV20-1	NA	TRBJ1-1	NA	CSANRERTEAFF	TGCAGTGCCAATAGGGAACGCACTGAAGCTTTCTTT
TRBV4-1	TRBD1	TRBJ1-5	NA	CASSQQGVRGNQPQHF	TGCGCCAGCAGCCAACAGGGGGTTCGGGGCAATCAGCCCCAGCATTTT
TRBV20-1	NA	TRBJ1-4	few	CSARDHLGANEKLFF	TGCAGTGCTAGAGATCATCTGGGGGCTAACGAAAAACTGTTTTTT
TRBV7-9	TRBD1	TRBJ1-1	few	CASSLYGTVNTEAFF	TGTGCCAGCAGCTTGTACGGGACAGTGAACACTGAAGCTTTCTTT
TRBV5-5	NA	TRBJ1-3	NA	CASRHDMTSGNTIYF	TGTGCCAGCCGACACGACATGACTTCTGGAAACACCATATATTTT
TRBV24-1	NA	TRBJ1-2	NA	CATSARGEDGYTF	TGTGCCACCAGTGCCCGTGGCGAAGACGGCTACACCTTC
TRBV6-1	NA	TRBJ2-3	NA	CASSFRGQGDTQYF	TGTGCCAGCAGCTTCCGGGGCCAAGGGGATACGCAGTATTTT
TRBV7-6	TRBD2	TRBJ2-3	few	CASSLAGASTDTQYF	TGTGCCAGCAGTCTAGCGGGGGCTAGCACAGATACGCAGTATTTT
TRBV29-1	NA	TRBJ1-1	NA	CSVEEHLNTEAFF	TGCAGCGTTGAAGAGCACCTGAACACTGAAGCTTTCTTT
TRBV7-3	NA	TRBJ2-3	NA	CASSLLAGTDTQYF	TGTGCCAGCAGCCTCCTGGCAGGGACGGATACGCAGTATTTT
TRBV2	NA	TRBJ2-5	NA	CASRQDRQRVETQYF	TGTGCCAGCAGACAAGACCGACAGCGGGTAGAGACCCAGTACTTC
TRBV5-1	TRBD1	TRBJ2-7	NA	CASSLGQGSYEQYF	TGCGCCAGCAGCTTAGGACAGGGGAGCTACGAGCAGTACTTC
TRBV20-1	TRBD2	TRBJ2-4	once	CSANLAGTSGGLGNIQYF	TGCAGTGCTAACCTCGCCGGGACTAGCGGGGGGCTCGGAAACATTCAGTACTTC